One sample yielded the 10 T cell receptor beta chains listed below, sequenced in a study of metastatic and nonmetastatic thyroid tumors. Using MiXCR, TCRdb re-called clones from the PCR reads. The sample shows about 20,000 clones, 12% of them seen only once. Each patient went into thyroid surgery without having received any treatment. Source material: blood. These receptors were obtained from a male donor with papillary thyroid cancer or a benign thyroid nodule (not recorded which). Some clones in this sample may be carry-over from other donors' samples.

This clone was observed many times. The chain combines TRBV7-3 with TRBJ1-2; 9 bases map to TRBD1. The length of the CDR3 is 13 residues. With 6 bases clipped from V and 8 bases from J, the junction kept 7 bases outside the gene matches. The germline CDR1 and CDR2 sequences are SGHTA and FQGTGA. Here the CDR3 DNA reads TGTGCCAGCAGGGCCGGGACAGGGTCCGGCTACACCTTC. Translating it yields CASRAGTGSGYTF.

Ten or more counts support this clone. The chain carries TRBV5-1 and TRBJ1-1, with D perhaps TRBD1 (6 bases). V was cut by 5 bases and J by 3 bases, with 17 bases left in between. The germline V gene encodes CDR1 SGHRS and CDR2 YFSETQ. This CDR3 spans 15 amino acids. The CDR3 DNA follows: TGCGCCAGCAGTCCTAACACAGGGTGGGACACTGAAGCTTTCTTT. Translation: CASSPNTGWDTEAFF. Looking up the rest from reference TRBV5-1 and TRBJ1-1 gives the full variable domain: KAGVTQTPRYLIKTRGQQVTLSCSPISGHRSVSWYQQTPGQGLQFLFEYFSETQRNKGNFPGRFSGRQFSNSRSEMNVSTLELGDSALYLCASSPNTGWDTEAFFGQGTRLTVV.

This clone has a count of ten or more. The chain uses TRBV14 and TRBJ2-7; TRBD1 might be the D (5 bases). Germline assignment: CDR1 SGHDN and CDR2 FVKESK. This CDR3 has 15 residues. The ends were cut back, 0 bases at V and 0 bases at J, with 9 bases in the middle. In nucleotides, the CDR3 is TGTGCCAGCAGCCAAGAAGGGGTCCCCTCCTACGAGCAGTACTTC. Translating it yields CASSQEGVPSYEQYF. The variable domain in full, with the rest retrieved from reference TRBV14 and TRBJ2-7, is EAGVTQFPSHSVIEKGQTVTLRCDPISGHDNLYWYRRVMGKEIKFLLHFVKESKQDESGMPNNRFLAERTGGTYSTLKVQPAELEDSGVYFCASSQEGVPSYEQYFGPGTRLTVT.

The chain recombines TRBV19 with TRBJ1-5; D gene unclear. Germline-derived CDR1 and CDR2 are LNHDA and SQIVND (reference sequence). The CDR3 loop spans 18 amino acids. Trimming shortened V by 3 bases and J by 2 bases, and 20 bases separated the two germline ends. CDR3 bases: TGTGCCAGTAGTATTTTAGCCTGGAGTGATGGGGGCAATCAGCCCCAGCATTTT. Protein: CASSILAWSDGGNQPQHF.

The table lists this clone with many counts. The J gene is TRBJ2-2, the V gene TRBV4-2; maybe TRBD1 (6 bases). This CDR3 has 15 amino acids. V was shortened by 1 base and J by 1 base, with 7 bases between the two germline ends. Germline V lookup: CDR1 LGHNA, CDR2 YNFKEQ. In DNA, the CDR3 is TGTGCCAGCAGCCAAGGGACAGTGAACACCGGGGAGCTGTTTTTT. Translation: CASSQGTVNTGELFF.

This clone came up many times. In DNA, the CDR3 is TGTGCCAGCAGCGGTAGCGGGGCCCCCACAGATACGCAGTATTTT. This encodes CASSGSGAPTDTQYF. The genes are TRBV9 and TRBJ2-3; 8 bases are a match to TRBD2. This CDR3 is 15 amino acids long. CDR1 is SGDLS and CDR2 is YYNGEE in the germline V gene. The V gene end was trimmed by 3 bases and the J gene end by 2 bases; junction bases not matched to a gene: 5.

In this sample, this clone turned up a few times. The genes are TRBV6-1 and TRBJ2-1; D is ambiguous. Germline CDR1 reads MNHNS; CDR2 reads SASEGT. Trimming stripped 6 bases from V and 3 bases from J, with 3 bases between. This CDR3 has 11 amino acids. The CDR3 is CASRDYNEQFF. The CDR3 region has the DNA TGTGCCAGCAGAGACTACAATGAGCAGTTCTTC.

This clone was counted ten times or more. J is TRBJ1-6 and V is TRBV7-9, with 7 bases lining up with TRBD1. J lost 9 bases, V lost 4 bases, and 9 bases had no gene match. The germline V gene encodes CDR1 SEHNR and CDR2 FQNEAQ (reference sequence). The CDR3 contains 15 residues. CDR3: CASSSVQGVASPLHF. CDR3 nucleotides: TGTGCCAGCAGCTCTGTGCAGGGGGTCGCTTCACCCCTCCACTTT.

This clone was detected many times. This chain links TRBV10-3 with TRBJ1-2; D perhaps matches TRBD1 (5 bases). This CDR3 contains 14 residues. Per the germline V gene, CDR1 is ENHRY and CDR2 is SYGVKD. V lost 2 bases to trimming and J lost 0 bases, with 7 bases between them. This CDR3 is CAISERGPNYGYTF. The DNA for the CDR3 is TGTGCCATCAGTGAGAGGGGACCTAACTATGGCTACACCTTC.

In this sample, this clone turned up many times. Here the CDR3 reads CASSMGLAGRETQYF. The CDR3 region has the DNA TGTGCCAGTAGTATGGGACTAGCGGGAAGGGAGACCCAGTACTTC. The V gene is TRBV19, the J gene TRBJ2-5, with 13 bases lining up with TRBD2. The CDR3 loop spans 15 amino acids. J lost 5 bases, V lost 3 bases, and 3 bases had no gene match. Germline CDR1 reads LNHDA; CDR2 reads SQIVND (reference sequence).